This T cell receptor beta chain was observed in a study of T cells after yellow fever vaccination. Germline V gene sequence: CDR1 MNHEY, CDR2 SVGAGI. The CDR3 covers 15 residues. V lost 0 bases and J lost 4, with 12 bases in between. TCRdb re-analysed the 5' RACE reads in MiXCR, keeping a single row per CDR3 protein. The table records more than 350,000 distinct CDR3 sequences, around 10% of them present only once. This clonotype has just a few counts. Sequencing used PBMCs, obtained on the day of the first yellow fever vaccination. The chain links TRBV6-5 to TRBJ1-1; D gene uncertain. The sequence was collected from a man between 18 and 35 years old who received the YFV17D yellow fever vaccine. This CDR3 is CASSYSPGSRTEAFF. CDR3 bases: TGTGCCAGCAGTTACTCTCCGGGGTCGCGCACTGAAGCTTTCTTT.